What follows are 10 T cell receptor beta chains derived from one specimen sequenced in a study of T cell changes during pregnancy in multiple sclerosis. Only in-frame clones appear in the TCRdb table, and some are missing; sequencing was by immunoSEQ multiplex PCR. The table lists roughly 39,000 clones, around 91% of them singletons. Source: CD4+ T cells from peripheral blood mononuclear cells, taken before pregnancy. The receptor set was obtained from a female donor with multiple sclerosis, enrolled in a pregnancy study.

V and J are TRBV7-6 and TRBJ2-1, with D maybe TRBD1 (5 bases). V shed 5 bases and J shed 7 bases, with 15 bases lying between them. CDR1 is SGHVS and CDR2 is FNYEAQ in the germline V gene. The CDR3 is 14 residues long. CDR3 DNA: TGTGCCAGCAGCCCCACAGGAGAAGCTAATGAGCAGTTCTTC. Its protein is CASSPTGEANEQFF.

This chain links TRBV28 with TRBJ1-2; tentative D call: TRBD1 (6 bases). The length of the CDR3 is 12 residues. Germline values: CDR1 MDHEN, CDR2 SYDVKM. V lost 4 bases and J lost 6, with 9 bases in between. The CDR3 DNA sequence: TGTGCCAGCAGTTCAGGGGCCCATGGCTACACCTTC. It is translated as CASSSGAHGYTF.

This clone was detected once. The V and J genes are TRBV19 and TRBJ1-1; D is perhaps TRBD1 (6 bases). Trimming removed 6 bases at V and 2 bases at J, with 13 bases between. The CDR3 has 14 residues. Germline CDR1 and CDR2: LNHDA and SQIVND (reference sequence). The CDR3 is CASRVLQGNTEAFF. CDR3 bases: TGTGCCAGTAGAGTACTACAGGGAAACACTGAAGCTTTCTTT.

This sequence joins TRBV28 and TRBJ1-1; D is unclear. Trimming stripped 6 bases from V and 5 bases from J, with 13 bases between. The CDR3 has 13 residues. The germline V gene encodes CDR1 MDHEN and CDR2 SYDVKM. DNA of the CDR3: TGTGCCAGCAGACACCACAGTAGGACTGAAGCTTTCTTT. Its protein is CASRHHSRTEAFF.

The rearrangement joins TRBV19 to TRBJ1-1; 9 bases are a match to TRBD1. Germline CDR1 reads LNHDA; CDR2 reads SQIVND (reference sequence). The CDR3 length is 15 residues. V trimming: 4 bases; J trimming: 1 base; junction bases outside the gene matches: 4. The CDR3 protein is CASSTQGAGNTEAFF. The CDR3 nucleotides are TGTGCCAGTAGTACACAGGGGGCAGGGAACACTGAAGCTTTCTTT.

The CDR3 DNA follows: TGTGCCAGCAGCCAAGATAGACAGGGGGCGCGTAATGAGCAGTTCTTC. This codes for CASSQDRQGARNEQFF. The chain has TRBV4-2 and TRBJ2-1, with 10 positions matching TRBD1. The CDR3 loop spans 16 amino acids. With 0 bases clipped from V and 7 bases from J, the junction kept 6 bases outside the gene matches. Germline-derived CDR1 and CDR2 are LGHNA and YNFKEQ.

The rearrangement joins TRBV5-1 to TRBJ1-1; TRBD1 might be the D (6 bases). In germline, CDR1 is SGHRS, CDR2 YFSETQ. V lost 0 bases and J 5 bases, leaving 17 bases between the germline ends. The CDR3 consists of 16 residues. The CDR3 DNA is TGCGCCAGCAGCTTGGCCCAGGGGTGGTTAAGGACTGAAGCTTTCTTT. Its translation is CASSLAQGWLRTEAFF.

V and J are TRBV7-9 and TRBJ2-5, with a possible D match to TRBD1 (6 bases). Trimming removed 5 bases from V and 6 bases from J, with 13 bases in between. The germline gives CDR1 SEHNR, CDR2 FQNEAQ (reference sequence). This CDR3 is built from 13 residues. This CDR3 is CASSPTGWQTQYF. CDR3 sequence (DNA): TGTGCCAGCAGCCCTACAGGGTGGCAGACCCAGTACTTC.

The gene calls are TRBV19 and TRBJ2-7; 11 bases agree with TRBD2. This CDR3 has 15 residues. V gave up 1 base and J gave up 2 bases; unmatched junction bases: 1. Germline CDR1 LNHDA, CDR2 SQIVND (reference sequence). The CDR3 DNA reads TGTGCCAGTAGTATAGGACTAGCGGGAACCTACGAGCAGTACTTC. Amino acid sequence: CASSIGLAGTYEQYF.

The rearrangement uses TRBV9 and TRBJ1-4; unclear D gene. V was pared by 3 bases and J by 4 bases, with 16 bases between. Germline CDR1 SGDLS, CDR2 YYNGEE. The CDR3 runs 16 residues. In nucleotides, the CDR3 is TGTGCCAGCAGCGCCTCCCCCGCCAGGCATAATGAAAAACTGTTTTTT. This sequence encodes CASSASPARHNEKLFF.